This T cell receptor (beta chain) came from a study of blood T cell repertoires in COVID-19. Study-level information: Sources were T cells, B-cell-depleted T cells, or PBMCs; the material itself was cDNA or gDNA.

In the authors' methods: It was from reference gene primer amplification that nucleated cell counts were estimated. Repertoires were generated with immunoSEQ multiplex PCR, while TCRdb's copy carries only in-frame clones and drops some. V and J calls plus clone size are reproduced from that table; the DNA served to infer D and trimming. The sample includes approximately 300,000 clones, roughly 90% seen only once; the top ten take 0.95% to 1.3%. The CDR3 covers 11 residues. Germline values: CDR1 MGHDK, CDR2 SYGVNS. Trimming shortened V by 6 bases and J by 6 bases, and 5 bases separated the two germline ends. In the case of this clone: At the DNA level, this CDR3 is encoded by other sequences in the same sample as well.

The Seattle patients, enrolled during active infection, were followed longitudinally. The chain recombines TRBV25-1 with TRBJ2-2; D might be TRBD2 (5 bases). The source material was peripheral blood. The receptor was isolated from a woman in her forties with COVID-19, enrolled during active disease. This CDR3 reads CASRRAGELFF. The DNA of the CDR3 is TGTGCCAGCAGGAGGGCCGGGGAGCTGTTTTTT.